This paragraph covers one TCR beta chain sequence. This clonotype was counted many times. The specificity of this receptor is unknown. The record has no base qualities; no much larger clone is one base away. TCR libraries were constructed from about 400 ng RNA using the Immunoverse kit, and molecular barcoded adaptors covering alpha/delta and beta/gamma chains were employed. TCR library preparation used the same RNA that went into transcriptome sequencing. An Illumina HiSeq 4000 with 2 x 150 cycles was used to sequence the TCR libraries. In the authors' own workflow: TCR reads were aligned to human V, D, J and C references and assembled into CDR3 clonotypes with MiXCR, including quality filtering and error correction. The tcR package in R was used to analyze clonotype counts and gene usage diversity. Raw mapping reads were checked after the RNA-seq reads had been mapped by STAR aligner version 2.5.3a onto the human GRCh37 genome. To test the effect of sequencing depth on detected clonotypes, IR-seq fastq files were randomly downsampled using Seqtk 1.3. TCRdb reworked the public reads: Q25 trimming with fastp, MiXCR clone assembly, productive beta chains retained. Each CDR3 protein gets just one entry, which takes the most common genes and DNA from the rows behind it. Here the V and J calls rest on TCRdb's processing, not on the authors' analysis. Counted in this sample were roughly 82,000 distinct CDR3 sequences; 9% to 15% of them appeared once. About 15% of the sample is taken by the ten largest.

This entry belongs to a study of read filtering for tumor transcriptome and immune sequencing (TCRdb year 2020). Background for the entire study: The cohort had around 18 male and more than 11 female patients with a mean age of roughly 66 years, ranging from roughly 45 to 80. As a main aim, a read-filtering strategy for immune repertoire data was addressed, with the specific question being whether clonotypes supported by a single read should be removed. Per sample, about 4.05 to 10.27 million TCR-region mapped reads were obtained with IR-seq, compared with only roughly 75 to 1,400 with RNA-seq. Using the same bone marrow samples, the study ran both targeted immune repertoire sequencing and bulk whole-transcriptome sequencing and then compared the TCR repertoires from each method. After DNase treatment, whole-transcriptome libraries were prepared with the TruSeq RNA Access Library Prep Kit. By revised international staging, under 10 patients were R-ISS I, over 15 were R-ISS II and 7 were R-ISS III. The paper as a whole reports these results and caveats: Removing single-read clonotypes increased the correlation between IR-seq and RNA-seq shared clonotype proportions. Compared with RNA-seq, IR-seq captured clonotypes at much greater depth and more reliably, and a smaller IR-seq throughput was enough to identify most of the shared clonotypes. In IR-seq, single-read clonotypes were roughly four fifths of clonotypes but around 3.6% of total reads; in RNA-seq they were 60% to 75% of clonotypes and less than 45% of reads. Rather than purified T cells, the sorted CD138-negative fraction was a mixed bone marrow immune population.

Each patient had bone marrow sampled at the time of active disease. Isolation of bone marrow mononuclear cells was performed by Ficoll-Hypaque density gradient centrifugation. Myeloma plasma cells were removed and CD138-negative cells were collected by negative selection after labeling with CD138 magnetic microbeads on a MACS separator. The purity of the isolated cells was checked by flow cytometry with CD138 antibodies on an Attune NxT. Total RNA was extracted using TRIzol reagent and was quantified on a NanoDrop spectrophotometer. Paired RNA-seq and IR-seq were performed on the CD138-negative bone marrow sample of each patient. V drops 7 bases and J drops 10 bases, leaving 17 bases in between. From the cysteine up to the phenylalanine, the CDR3 has a length of 13 residues. Just CDR3 DNA is preserved here, 39 bases in frame from base 1. CDR1 SGHAT and CDR2 FQNNGV were looked up in the germline V gene.

The sequence derives from a donor older than 35 with multiple myeloma. Sequencing was done on a sample of a population of CD138-negative cells sorted from bone marrow. Interpreted using the paper, the cell subset or site label stands for: bone marrow mononuclear cells depleted of CD138+ plasma/myeloma cells by negative magnetic selection. The chain uses TRBV11-2 and TRBJ2-1; the best D guess is TRBD1, with 6 bases matching. The nucleotide sequence reads as follows: TGTGCCAGCACCAAGTACGATCAGGGGGAGCAGTTCTTC. This is translated as CASTKYDQGEQFF.